The T cell receptor (beta chain) described here comes from a study of blood T cell repertoires in COVID-19. About the study: Acute and convalescent COVID-19 samples came from the United States, Italy and Spain. T cells, B-cell-depleted T cells, or PBMCs provided the cDNA or gDNA that served as material.

TCRdb's table, derived via immunoSEQ multiplex PCR, lists solely in-frame clones and lacks some. The table includes 240,000 or so clones, about 82% detected once. CDR3 length: 14 residues. Germline lookup yields CDR1 LNHNV and CDR2 YYDKDF (reference sequence). V gave up 4 bases and J gave up 0 bases, with 6 bases separating them. Only a few counts were recorded for this clone. The V and J genes are TRBV15 and TRBJ1-4; a possible D gene is TRBD1 (5 bases). This sequence was found in a man at least 80 years old with acute or convalescent COVID-19. The sequenced material came from peripheral blood. CDR3: CATSIQATNEKLFF. CDR3 DNA sequence: TGTGCCACCAGCATACAGGCAACTAATGAAAAACTGTTTTTT.